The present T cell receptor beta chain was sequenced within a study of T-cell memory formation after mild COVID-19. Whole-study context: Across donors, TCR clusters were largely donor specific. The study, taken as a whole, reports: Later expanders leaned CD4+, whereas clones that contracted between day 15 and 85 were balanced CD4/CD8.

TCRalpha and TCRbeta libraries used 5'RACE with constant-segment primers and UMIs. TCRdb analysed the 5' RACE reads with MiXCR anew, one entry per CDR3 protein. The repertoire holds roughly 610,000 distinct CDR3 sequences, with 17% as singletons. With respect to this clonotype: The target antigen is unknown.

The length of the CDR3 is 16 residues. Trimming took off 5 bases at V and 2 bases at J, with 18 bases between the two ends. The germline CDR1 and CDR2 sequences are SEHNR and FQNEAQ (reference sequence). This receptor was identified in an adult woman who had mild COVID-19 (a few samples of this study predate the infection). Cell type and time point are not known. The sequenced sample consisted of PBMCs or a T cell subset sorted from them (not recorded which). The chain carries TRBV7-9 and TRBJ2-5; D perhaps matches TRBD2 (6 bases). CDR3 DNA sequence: TGTGCCAGCAGCCCAGACGGCGGGACGGCTCAAGAGACCCAGTACTTC. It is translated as CASSPDGGTAQETQYF.